This TCR beta chain was sequenced in a study of CD8+CD57+ T cells in acquired aplastic anemia. TCR beta VDJ and CDR3 profiles were obtained from a genomic DNA template. One entry per CDR3 protein results from TCRdb running MiXCR on the reads. The sample holds 150,000 to 200,000 distinct CDR3 sequences, approximately 40% seen once. The germline gives CDR1 WNHNN, CDR2 SYGVQD (reference sequence). Trimming removed 6 bases from V and 0 bases from J; junction bases left unmatched: 15. This CDR3 spans 19 amino acids. The J gene is TRBJ2-7, the V gene TRBV10-1, with 12 bases that match TRBD2. The origin of this receptor is a human donor in good health. Input material: sorted CD4+, CD8+, or CD8+CD57+ T cells (not recorded which) from PBMCs. The CDR3 loop reads CASRPKPGLAGLNSYEQYF. The CDR3 nucleotides are TGCGCCAGCAGGCCCAAACCGGGACTAGCGGGCCTGAACTCCTACGAGCAGTACTTC.